The 24 T cell receptor beta chains in this list originate from one sample, sequenced in a study of T cells in Graves' hyperthyroidism and ophthalmopathy. RNA transcripts were the template for amplifying TCR beta CDR3 regions. HTBI primers drove first-round RT-PCR of the TCR CDR3. TCRdb itself ran the multiplex PCR reads through MiXCR, one entry per CDR3 protein. Of around 300,000 distinct CDR3 sequences in the sample, roughly 13% were seen once. Sequenced: blood. The receptors stem from a woman aged 25 to 39 with Graves' hyperthyroidism.

Ten or more counts support this clonotype. The V and J genes are TRBV12-3 or TRBV12-4 and TRBJ2-2; 8 bases are shared with TRBD1. The ends lost 7 bases at V and 1 base at J; junction bases unmatched: 8. There are 16 residues in the CDR3. The CDR3 region has the DNA TGTGCCAGCAAAACGACAGGGGAGGTGAACACCGGGGAGCTGTTTTTT. Translating gives CASKTTGEVNTGELFF.

This clonotype was recorded at least ten times. This chain uses TRBV11-1 with TRBJ1-6, with TRBD1 matching 9 bases. CDR3 length equals 13 residues. Germline V gene data show CDR1 as SGHAT and CDR2 as FQDESV (reference sequence). V lost 7 bases, J lost 10 bases, and 5 bases stayed unmatched. As DNA, the CDR3 is TGTGCCAGCAAGGACAGGGGATTATCACCCCTCCACTTT. It translates to CASKDRGLSPLHF. The whole variable domain, remainder taken from reference TRBV11-1 and TRBJ1-6, is EAEVAQSPRYKITEKSQAVAFWCDPISGHATLYWYRQILGQGPELLVQFQDESVVDDSQLPKDRFSAERLKGVDSTLKIQPAELGDSAMYLCASKDRGLSPLHFGNGTRLTVT.

This clonotype has only a few counts. The chain employs TRBV20-1 and TRBJ2-5, with 10 positions matching TRBD2. CDR1 DFQATT and CDR2 SNEGSKA come from the germline V gene (reference sequence). CDR3 length: 15 residues. V was clipped by 0 bases and J by 2 bases; unmatched bases: 3. The CDR3 loop is CSARDLAGEQETQYF. Here the CDR3 DNA reads TGCAGTGCTAGAGATCTAGCGGGGGAACAAGAGACCCAGTACTTC.

As concerns this clonotype: One end of the junction varies from germline; a read error may be responsible. J is TRBJ1-4 and V is TRBV7-9; possible D gene TRBD1, 6 bases. CDR1 SEHNR and CDR2 FQNEAQ come from the germline V gene (reference sequence). There are 17 residues in the CDR3. CDR3 amino acids: CASSLLVGTPTNEELFF. Here the CDR3 DNA reads TGTGCCAGCAGCTTGTTGGTCGGGACACCAACTAATGAAGAACTGTTTTTT.

Many counts were recorded for this clonotype. The V gene is TRBV11-2, the J gene TRBJ2-7; D possibly corresponds to TRBD2 (6 bases). V lost 4 bases and J 7 bases, leaving 20 bases between the germline ends. Looked up from germline, CDR1 is SGHAT and CDR2 is FQNNGV. This CDR3 region has 15 residues. CDR3: CASSSGGRSSGEQYF. The CDR3 DNA reads as TGTGCCAGCAGCTCCGGAGGGCGCAGTAGCGGTGAGCAGTACTTC.

This chain uses TRBV7-9 with TRBJ2-7; maybe TRBD1 (6 bases). The CDR3 is made up of 15 amino acids. From germline, CDR1 is SEHNR and CDR2 FQNEAQ (reference sequence). Trimming stripped 5 bases from V and 3 bases from J, with 17 bases between. DNA of the CDR3: TGTGCCAGCAGCCAATTTCCGGGACAAAGCTACGAGCAGTACTTC. It encodes CASSQFPGQSYEQYF.

This clonotype was picked up many times. This chain joins TRBV6-2 or TRBV6-3 and TRBJ2-5; a weak D match, TRBD1 (5 bases). Between the trimmed V and J ends, which lost 5 bases and 5 bases, there was a span of 15 bases. CDR1 is MNHEY, CDR2 SVGEGT, per germline. The CDR3 consists of 14 residues. The DNA for the CDR3 is TGTGCCAGCAGTGACCCCGACAGTTCCGAGACCCAGTACTTC. This sequence encodes CASSDPDSSETQYF.

The table lists this clonotype with many counts. The CDR3 spells CSAREGLLAGAGEQYF. CDR3 sequence (DNA): TGCAGTGCTAGAGAGGGGTTGCTAGCGGGAGCGGGCGAGCAGTACTTC. The chain couples TRBV20-1 to TRBJ2-7, with 10 bases lining up with TRBD2. The CDR3 contains 16 residues. The germline V gene encodes CDR1 DFQATT and CDR2 SNEGSKA (reference sequence). The junction had 11 bases not matched to a gene; V was cut back by 0 bases and J by 6 bases.

A note on this clonotype: A read error may be the cause here, since a much bigger clone is one base away. The CDR3, as DNA: TGCAGTGCGGGTATGCGGGAGGGCCAAGAGACCCAGTTCTTC. Translated, it gives CSAGMREGQETQFF. J is TRBJ2-5 and V is TRBV20-1; 9 bases line up with TRBD2. Matching the DNA end better, TRBJ2-1 makes the J call doubtful. CDR3 length: 14 residues. Germline CDR1 and CDR2: DFQATT and SNEGSKA (reference sequence).

This clonotype was counted at least ten times. The rearrangement links TRBV28 to TRBJ1-5; TRBD1 agrees at 8 bases. The germline V gene encodes CDR1 MDHEN and CDR2 SYDVKM. The CDR3 has 17 amino acids. J lost 0 bases, V lost 3 bases, and 7 bases had no gene match. CDR3 sequence reads: CASSFLRQGHSNQPQHF. CDR3 bases: TGTGCCAGCAGTTTCCTTCGACAGGGGCATAGCAATCAGCCCCAGCATTTT.

At least ten counts were recorded for this clonotype. J is TRBJ2-5 and V is TRBV12-5, with D uncertain. Germline V CDR1 and CDR2: LGHNT, FRNRAP. This CDR3 is 13 amino acids long. With 6 bases removed from V and 4 bases from J, the gap between germline ends came to 12 bases. CDR3 sequence (DNA): TGTGCTAGTGGCACGACGACGGGAGAGACCCAGTACTTC. It codes for CASGTTTGETQYF. The full variable domain, its missing parts supplied by reference TRBV12-5 and TRBJ2-5, is DARVTQTPRHKVTEMGQEVTMRCQPILGHNTVFWYRQTMMQGLELLAYFRNRAPLDDSGMPKDRFSAEMPDATLATLKIQPSEPRDSAVYFCASGTTTGETQYFGPGTRLLVL.

This clonotype was seen only a few times. The V gene is TRBV14, the J gene TRBJ2-1; D unclear. With 7 bases removed from V and 3 bases from J, the gap between germline ends came to 10 bases. The CDR3 loop spans 13 amino acids. In germline, CDR1 is SGHDN, CDR2 FVKESK. The CDR3 DNA sequence: TGTGCCAGCACCGATAATCTCTACAATGAGCAGTTCTTC. Its translation is CASTDNLYNEQFF.

The chain combines TRBV9 with TRBJ2-2; no firm D call. The V end was cut by 1 base, the J end by 3 bases, with 10 bases between. Germline lookup yields CDR1 SGDLS and CDR2 YYNGEE. The CDR3 totals 15 residues. CDR3 amino acids: CASSVLGSDTGELFF. CDR3 sequence (DNA): TGTGCCAGCAGCGTATTAGGGTCGGACACCGGGGAGCTGTTTTTT.

This clonotype was seen more than once but under ten times. This may arise from a read error, as a much more abundant clone is one base away. The V gene is TRBV30, the J gene TRBJ2-1; D possibly corresponds to TRBD1 (5 bases). Trimming left V 3 bases short and J 10 bases short, with 19 bases between. CDR3 length: 14 residues. Germline V gene data show CDR1 as GTSNPN and CDR2 as SVGIG (reference sequence). The CDR3 sequence is CAWRGPYGYEEQFF. The CDR3 DNA sequence: TGTGCCTGGAGGGGGCCCTACGGGTACGAGGAGCAGTTCTTC.

This clonotype was picked up many times. The chain is built from TRBV5-1 and TRBJ2-7; 11 bases line up with TRBD2. Germline assignment: CDR1 SGHRS and CDR2 YFSETQ. V lost 0 bases, J lost 5 bases, and 4 bases stayed unmatched. The CDR3 contains 15 residues. The CDR3 is CASSLAGTSGDEQYF. CDR3 nucleotides: TGCGCCAGCAGCTTGGCGGGGACTAGCGGAGACGAGCAGTACTTC.

This clonotype has at least ten counts. J is TRBJ1-4 and V is TRBV15; D unclear. V lost 0 bases and J lost 0, with 14 bases in between. Germline V lookup: CDR1 LNHNV, CDR2 YYDKDF (reference sequence). This CDR3 is built from 18 residues. In DNA form, the CDR3 reads TGTGCCACCAGCAGAGATCGTAGTGCGGATGCAACTAATGAAAAACTGTTTTTT. Protein: CATSRDRSADATNEKLFF.

This clonotype was seen ten or more times. The chain has TRBV28 and TRBJ2-7; D is perhaps TRBD1 (5 bases). The germline CDR1 and CDR2 sequences are MDHEN and SYDVKM. Trimming removed 6 bases from V and 0 bases from J, with 9 bases in between. This CDR3 has 13 residues. The CDR3: CASRGLYSYEQYF. The CDR3, as DNA: TGTGCCAGCAGGGGGCTCTACTCCTACGAGCAGTACTTC. The whole variable domain, filled in from reference TRBV28 and TRBJ2-7, reads DVKVTQSSRYLVKRTGEKVFLECVQDMDHENMFWYRQDPGLGLRLIYFSYDVKMKEKGDIPEGYSVSREKKERFSLILESASTNQTSMYLCASRGLYSYEQYFGPGTRLTVT.

This clonotype appeared many times. The CDR3 DNA reads as TGTGCCAGCAGCCGACTAGCAATCGAGCAGTACTTC. Translated: CASSRLAIEQYF. The chain joins TRBV2 to TRBJ2-7; 7 bases are a match to TRBD2. With 6 bases clipped from V and 6 bases from J, the junction kept 5 bases outside the gene matches. CDR1 is SNHLY, CDR2 FYNNEI, per germline. The CDR3 spans 12 residues.

The rearrangement uses TRBV9 and TRBJ1-3, with TRBD1 matching over 9 bases. Germline-derived CDR1 and CDR2 are SGDLS and YYNGEE. The ends lost 2 bases at V and 0 bases at J; junction bases unmatched: 3. This CDR3 spans 16 amino acids. CDR3 sequence reads: CASSVGTGISGNTIYF. CDR3 sequence (DNA): TGTGCCAGCAGCGTGGGGACAGGGATCTCTGGAAACACCATATATTTT.

This clonotype has ten or more counts. The rearrangement links TRBV20-1 to TRBJ2-7; 10 bases map to TRBD2. Germline CDR1 and CDR2: DFQATT and SNEGSKA (reference sequence). The CDR3 length is 14 residues. J lost 1 base, V lost 3 bases, and 3 bases had no gene match. The CDR3 sequence: CSASASGRSYEQYF. The CDR3 coding sequence is TGCAGTGCTAGCGCTAGCGGGAGATCCTACGAGCAGTACTTC.

This clonotype has ten or more counts. The chain combines TRBV6-2 or TRBV6-3 with TRBJ2-2; 7 nucleotides agree with TRBD2. Germline CDR1 MNHEY, CDR2 SVGEGT. There are 13 residues in the CDR3. V lost 4 bases and J lost 4; bases outside the gene matches: 0. This chain's CDR3 is CASSLAGTGELFF. For the CDR3, the DNA is TGTGCCAGCAGTTTAGCGGGCACCGGGGAGCTGTTTTTT.

There are many counts of this clonotype. The chain uses TRBV11-3 and TRBJ2-1, with 13 bases aligning to TRBD2. This CDR3 has 14 residues. In germline, CDR1 is SGHNT, CDR2 YENEEA. V shed 5 bases, J shed 9 bases, and the junction held 4 bases outside the gene matches. CDR3 DNA sequence: TGTGCCAGCAGCAGGGGACTAGCGGGACGTGAGCAGTTCTTC. Translating gives CASSRGLAGREQFF.

This clonotype came up a few times. The chain couples TRBV7-9 to TRBJ2-1, with 9 positions matching TRBD2. The CDR3 is made up of 17 amino acids. Germline CDR1 and CDR2: SEHNR and FQNEAQ (reference sequence). V gave up 2 bases and J gave up 6 bases; unmatched junction bases: 11. For the CDR3, the DNA is TGTGCCAGCAGCTTACCCGTCGAGCGGGAGGAAGGCAATGAGCAGTTCTTC. It specifies CASSLPVEREEGNEQFF.

Only a few counts were recorded for this clonotype. The J gene is TRBJ2-7, the V gene TRBV6-2 or TRBV6-3; TRBD1 might be the D (6 bases). Trimming cost V 6 bases and J 2 bases, with 17 bases left between them. The CDR3 sequence is 15 residues long. From germline, CDR1 is MNHEY and CDR2 SVGEGT. In DNA, the CDR3 is TGTGCCAGCAGCTCCCCCGGGACACCAGCCTACGAGCAGTACTTC. It yields the protein CASSSPGTPAYEQYF.